The 28 T cell receptor beta chains given below trace back to one sample, sequenced in a study of T cells after yellow fever vaccination. From the 5' RACE reads, TCRdb called clonotypes with MiXCR, one entry per CDR3 protein. Among 120,000 or so distinct CDR3 sequences listed, approximately 8.4% were seen once. The material sequenced was CD8+ T cells sorted from PBMCs, taken on the day of the yellow fever booster vaccination. These receptors were taken from a man aged 18 to 35 who received the YFV17D yellow fever vaccine.

Only a few counts were recorded for this clonotype. This chain connects TRBV6-2 or TRBV6-3 to TRBJ2-1; 12 bases are a match to TRBD2. CDR3 size: 15 residues. The germline V gene encodes CDR1 MNHEY and CDR2 SVGEGT. The trim removed 6 bases at V and 4 bases at J, leaving 4 bases unmatched. The CDR3 DNA reads TGTGCCAGCAGCCTAGCGGGGGGGCTATACAATGAGCAGTTCTTC. It is translated as CASSLAGGLYNEQFF.

There are a few counts of this clonotype. The V gene is TRBV6-5, the J gene TRBJ2-3; D might be TRBD2 (6 bases). V dropped 5 bases and J dropped 4 bases, with 7 bases sitting between them. Looked up from germline, CDR1 is MNHEY and CDR2 is SVGAGI. The CDR3 has 12 residues. The DNA of the CDR3 is TGTGCCAGCAGTGGAGGGGCAGATACGCAGTATTTT. Its protein is CASSGGADTQYF.

This clonotype was detected many times. The chain uses TRBV4-1 and TRBJ2-1; 7 nucleotides line up with TRBD1. Unmatched junction bases numbered 6, after V lost 4 bases and J lost 6 bases. The CDR3 loop spans 14 amino acids. CDR1 is MGHRA, CDR2 YSYEKL, per germline. The CDR3 loop is CASSPFTGANEQFF. The CDR3 coding sequence is TGCGCCAGCAGCCCCTTTACAGGGGCCAATGAGCAGTTCTTC.

This chain links TRBV12-5 with TRBJ2-5; either TRBD1 or TRBD2 may supply D (7 bases each). This CDR3 spans 14 amino acids. Trimming removed 10 bases from V and 4 bases from J, with 19 bases in between. Germline V gives CDR1 LGHNT, CDR2 FRNRAP. The CDR3 region is CATIRGEGGETQYF. The CDR3 DNA is TGTGCTACCATCAGGGGGGAGGGGGGAGAGACCCAGTACTTC.

The rearrangement links TRBV6-1 to TRBJ1-4; no firm D call. Germline CDR1 and CDR2: MNHNS and SASEGT. V lost 1 base and J lost 6, with 18 bases in between. The CDR3 has 17 residues. CDR3 in DNA: TGTGCCAGCAGTGAAGGGGATATCCAGTTATTATATGAAAAACTGTTTTTT. Translated, it gives CASSEGDIQLLYEKLFF.

This clonotype was counted between two and nine times. The chain combines TRBV27 with TRBJ2-7; no reliable D call. Deletions cut 3 bases from V and 1 base from J, with 7 bases between. This CDR3 is 13 amino acids long. CDR1 MNHEY and CDR2 SMNVEV come from the germline V gene (reference sequence). This CDR3 reads CASSFTASYEQYF. The CDR3 DNA reads as TGTGCCAGCAGTTTCACAGCGTCCTACGAGCAGTACTTC.

This clonotype was observed a few times. The V and J genes are TRBV24-1 and TRBJ2-5; 8 bases are shared with TRBD1. Germline loops: CDR1 KGHDR, CDR2 SFDVKD. With V trimmed by 3 bases and J by 5 bases, 4 bases remained unmatched. The CDR3 extends over 14 amino acids. The CDR3 coding sequence is TGTGCCACCAGTGATAACAGGGGGGATGAGACCCAGTACTTC. As protein: CATSDNRGDETQYF.

The chain recombines TRBV27 with TRBJ2-1; D not certain. CDR3 length: 13 residues. V was cut by 4 bases and J by 4 bases, with 8 bases left in between. CDR1 is MNHEY, CDR2 SMNVEV, per germline (reference sequence). The CDR3 loop reads CASSSLGYNEQFF. DNA for the CDR3: TGTGCCAGCAGTTCCCTTGGGTACAATGAGCAGTTCTTC.

The rearrangement links TRBV6-5 to TRBJ2-7, with a weak D call TRBD2 (6 bases). V lost 5 bases to trimming and J lost 4 bases, with 12 bases between them. CDR3 size: 13 residues. Germline-derived CDR1 and CDR2 are MNHEY and SVGAGI. The CDR3 nucleotides read TGTGCCAGCAGTCCGGGACTCCTATACGAGCAGTACTTC. Its translation: CASSPGLLYEQYF.

J is TRBJ1-6 and V is TRBV4-1; perhaps TRBD1 as D (6 bases). Looked up from germline, CDR1 is MGHRA and CDR2 is YSYEKL. Trimming pared 0 bases from V and 1 base from J, leaving 13 bases between. The CDR3 is 18 residues long. CDR3 amino acids: CASSQDQQGRSYNSPLHF. The CDR3 nucleotides are TGCGCCAGCAGCCAAGACCAACAGGGAAGGTCCTATAATTCACCCCTCCACTTT.

This clonotype was counted between two and nine times. The chain couples TRBV20-1 to TRBJ2-6, with D unclear. Germline CDR1 is DFQATT and CDR2 is SNEGSKA (reference sequence). Trimming removed 2 bases from V and 3 bases from J, with 20 bases in between. The CDR3 totals 18 residues. The CDR3 nucleotides read TGCAGTGCTAGATTGGAAGGGCTGGCATCTAGTGGGGCCAACGTCCTGACTTTC. It codes for CSARLEGLASSGANVLTF.

The J gene is TRBJ2-2, the V gene TRBV6-1; D is unclear. This CDR3 region has 14 residues. The germline V and J ends were trimmed by 8 bases and 8 bases, with 18 bases remaining between them. Germline CDR1 reads MNHNS; CDR2 reads SASEGT. CDR3 protein: CASAKVRETGELFF. CDR3 DNA sequence: TGTGCCAGCGCAAAGGTCCGCGAGACGGGGGAGCTGTTTTTT.

CDR3 region: CAISEPARSVLYEQYV. DNA of the CDR3: TGTGCCATCAGTGAACCAGCGAGGTCGGTATTATACGAGCAGTACGTC. The genes are TRBV10-3 and TRBJ2-7; D gene ambiguous. In germline, CDR1 is ENHRY, CDR2 SYGVKD. The ends were cut back, 3 bases at V and 4 bases at J, with 19 bases in the middle. The CDR3 sequence is 16 residues long.

In this sample, this clonotype turned up many times. The chain is built from TRBV7-3 and TRBJ2-2, with 12 bases that match TRBD2. Germline-derived CDR1 and CDR2 are SGHTA and FQGTGA. V trimming: 5 bases; J trimming: 6 bases; junction bases outside the gene matches: 7. The CDR3 consists of 16 residues. CDR3 nucleotides: TGTGCCAGCAGCCTCACCCTAGCGGGGGGGCCCGGGGAGCTGTTTTTT. Its translation is CASSLTLAGGPGELFF.

The gene calls are TRBV5-5 and TRBJ1-6; the D is unclear. Germline V gene lookup returns CDR1 SGHKS and CDR2 YYEKEE (reference sequence). The germline V and J ends were trimmed by 2 bases and 5 bases, with 17 bases remaining between them. This CDR3 is 17 amino acids long. CDR3 bases: TGTGCCAGCAGCTTTCGTAGCCCGTTGCCTAATAATTCACCCCTCCACTTT. Protein sequence: CASSFRSPLPNNSPLHF.

In this sample, this clonotype turned up a few times. The chain carries TRBV10-3 and TRBJ2-2, with 7 bases that match TRBD2. In germline, CDR1 is ENHRY, CDR2 SYGVKD. The CDR3 spans 15 residues. Losses at the gene ends were 3 bases for V and 1 base for J; bases not matched to a gene: 2. CDR3 residues: CAISDQRGNTGELFF. CDR3 nucleotides: TGTGCCATCAGTGACCAGCGGGGGAACACCGGGGAGCTGTTTTTT.

The V call is TRBV5-6, the J call TRBJ1-2; the D is unclear. The CDR3 is made up of 17 amino acids. Trimming removed 4 bases at V and 8 bases at J, with 27 bases between. Germline CDR1 and CDR2: SGHDT and YYEEEE. The CDR3 sequence is CASSTRRLVRMQTGYTF. CDR3 in DNA: TGTGCCAGCAGCACAAGAAGACTGGTGAGGATGCAGACGGGCTACACCTTC.

The gene calls are TRBV6-6 and TRBJ1-2; D is uncertain. Deletions cut 6 bases from V and 4 bases from J, with 18 bases between. The CDR3 totals 15 residues. The germline V gene encodes CDR1 MNHNY and CDR2 SVGAGI (reference sequence). The CDR3, as DNA: TGTGCCAGCAGCAGCAGGCTCGGTGAGGTCTATGGCTACACCTTC. Residues: CASSSRLGEVYGYTF.

The CDR3 region has the DNA TGCAGCGTTGAAGATCCAGGGAGCTCTGGAAACACCATATATTTT. Translated: CSVEDPGSSGNTIYF. The chain couples TRBV29-1 to TRBJ1-3, with D possibly TRBD1 on 5 matching bases. With 0 bases removed from V and 0 bases from J, the gap between germline ends came to 9 bases. Germline V lookup: CDR1 SQVTM, CDR2 ANQGSEA. CDR3 length equals 15 residues.

This rearrangement joins TRBV6-2 or TRBV6-3 to TRBJ2-7; TRBD1 is a possible D gene (6 bases). Germline values: CDR1 MNHEY, CDR2 SVGEGT. CDR3 size: 14 residues. V lost 6 bases, J lost 4 bases, and 16 bases lay in between. CDR3 sequence: CASSEDSAFYEQYV. The CDR3 region has the DNA TGTGCCAGCAGCGAGGACAGCGCCTTTTACGAGCAGTACGTC.

The rearrangement links TRBV4-1 to TRBJ1-1; a possible D gene is TRBD1 (6 bases). Germline V gives CDR1 MGHRA, CDR2 YSYEKL. The CDR3 sequence is 12 residues long. CDR3 nucleotide sequence: TGCGCAGTGAGGACAGCGAACACTGAAGCTTTCTTT. This codes for CAVRTANTEAFF.

This clonotype has just a few counts. The gene calls are TRBV12-3 or TRBV12-4 and TRBJ1-5; 7 bases align to TRBD1. Trimming cost V 5 bases and J 2 bases; bases outside gene matches: 6. This CDR3 spans 15 amino acids. CDR3 sequence reads: CASSPTGEGNQPQHF. CDR3 coding DNA: TGTGCCAGCAGTCCAACAGGGGAGGGCAATCAGCCCCAGCATTTT.

This clonotype was counted a few times. V is TRBV6-5 and J is TRBJ2-1; the D gene is possibly TRBD2 (5 bases). V was trimmed by 2 bases and J by 0 bases, leaving 8 bases between them. CDR3 size: 15 residues. CDR1 is MNHEY, CDR2 SVGAGI, per germline. DNA of the CDR3: TGTGCCAGCAGTTACGACGGAGGCTCCTACAATGAGCAGTTCTTC. Translation gives CASSYDGGSYNEQFF.

V and J are TRBV29-1 and TRBJ2-7, with 8 nucleotides matching TRBD2. The CDR3 consists of 12 residues. Losses at the gene ends were 6 bases for V and 6 bases for J; bases not matched to a gene: 7. Germline loops: CDR1 SQVTM, CDR2 ANQGSEA. The chain's CDR3 is CSVPSGGVEQYF. The DNA of the CDR3 is TGCAGCGTACCCTCGGGGGGGGTCGAGCAGTACTTC.

The V call is TRBV15, the J call TRBJ2-7; no firm D call. This CDR3 is built from 11 residues. Germline CDR1 LNHNV, CDR2 YYDKDF (reference sequence). V lost 1 base to trimming and J lost 5 bases, with 3 bases between them. The CDR3, as DNA: TGTGCCACCAGCAGAGGGGACGAGCAGTACTTC. Amino acid sequence: CATSRGDEQYF.

At least ten counts were recorded for this clonotype. This sequence joins TRBV12-3 or TRBV12-4 and TRBJ2-2, with D perhaps TRBD1 (6 bases). Trimming stripped 7 bases from V and 6 bases from J, with 15 bases between. This CDR3 region has 14 residues. For the CDR3, the DNA is TGTGCCAGCACCCCACCACAGGGTTCCGGGGAGCTGTTTTTT. This translates into CASTPPQGSGELFF.

This clonotype was recorded a few times. The chain carries TRBV20-1 and TRBJ1-1; TRBD1 matches at 10 bases. The junction had 8 bases not matched to a gene; V was cut back by 7 bases and J by 6 bases. The CDR3 is 13 amino acids. CDR1 DFQATT and CDR2 SNEGSKA come from the germline V gene (reference sequence). CDR3 sequence: CSGKRQGASEAFF. The CDR3 DNA sequence: TGCAGTGGTAAACGACAGGGGGCGTCTGAAGCTTTCTTT.

The chain recombines TRBV27 with TRBJ2-7; no definite D call. CDR1 and CDR2 from the germline V gene are MNHEY and SMNVEV (reference sequence). V lost 0 bases and J 3 bases, leaving 6 bases between the germline ends. This CDR3 region has 13 residues. This CDR3 reads CASSLSVYYEQYF. CDR3 bases: TGTGCCAGCAGTTTATCGGTGTACTACGAGCAGTACTTC.